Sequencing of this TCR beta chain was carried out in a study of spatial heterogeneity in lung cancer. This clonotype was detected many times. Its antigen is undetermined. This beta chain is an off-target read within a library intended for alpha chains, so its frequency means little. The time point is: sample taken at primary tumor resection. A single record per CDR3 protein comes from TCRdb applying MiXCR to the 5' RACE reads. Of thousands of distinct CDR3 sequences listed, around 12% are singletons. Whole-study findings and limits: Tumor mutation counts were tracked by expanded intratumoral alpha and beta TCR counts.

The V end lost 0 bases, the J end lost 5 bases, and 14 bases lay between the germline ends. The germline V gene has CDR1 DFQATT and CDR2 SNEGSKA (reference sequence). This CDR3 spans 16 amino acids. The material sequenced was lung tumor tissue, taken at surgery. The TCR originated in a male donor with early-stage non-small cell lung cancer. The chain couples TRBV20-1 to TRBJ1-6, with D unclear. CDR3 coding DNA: TGCAGTGCTAGAGAGAGAAGCGGCTCGGATAATTCACCCCTCCACTTT. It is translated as CSARERSGSDNSPLHF.